Each of the 4 T cell receptor beta chains below was sequenced from the same sample in a study of blood T cell repertoires in COVID-19. Assay: immunoSEQ multiplex PCR; the TCRdb copy retains only in-frame clones and omits some. There are 75,000 to 100,000 clones in the sample; 87% occur only once, and around 20% lies in the top ten. Sample: peripheral blood. The receptors were sampled from a human donor in a cohort sampled during active COVID-19.

The chain recombines TRBV9 with TRBJ1-6, with D unclear. The CDR3 loop spans 16 amino acids. V lost 1 base and J lost 10, with 18 bases in between. The V gene's germline CDR1 is SGDLS and CDR2 YYNGEE. CDR3 coding DNA: TGTGCCAGCAGCGTATCCGACATTGGGGAGGGCTCACCCCTCCACTTT. It is translated as CASSVSDIGEGSPLHF.

The J gene is TRBJ2-3, the V gene TRBV11-3; 8 bases match TRBD2. The germline V gene has CDR1 SGHNT and CDR2 YENEEA. Germline trimming cut 4 bases from V and 2 bases from J; bases unmatched to any gene: 5. This CDR3 comprises 15 residues. CDR3 in DNA: TGTGCCAGCAGCTCATCGGGGGGGTACACAGATACGCAGTATTTT. Protein: CASSSSGGYTDTQYF.

This chain uses TRBV9 with TRBJ2-7; no clear D. This CDR3 region has 14 residues. Per germline, CDR1 SGDLS and CDR2 YYNGEE. V was pared by 5 bases and J by 2 bases, with 14 bases between. CDR3: CASSQTSGTYEQYF. DNA of the CDR3: TGTGCCAGCAGTCAAACATCGGGTACCTACGAGCAGTACTTC.

This clone was observed a few times. V and J are TRBV28 and TRBJ2-1, with 7 bases that match TRBD1. V lost 5 bases, J lost 4 bases, and 5 bases stayed unmatched. Germline V gene lookup returns CDR1 MDHEN and CDR2 SYDVKM. The CDR3 contains 14 residues. CDR3 protein: CASSPTGSYNEQFF. In nucleotides, the CDR3 is TGTGCCAGCAGTCCGACAGGGTCTTACAATGAGCAGTTCTTC.